These T cell receptor beta chains were read from a single sample in a study of blood T cell repertoires in COVID-19. Sequenced by immunoSEQ multiplex PCR; TCRdb stores in-frame clones only, minus some. This sample has about 200,000 clones; over 75% occur once, and the top ten carry 7.4%. Specimen: PBMCs or T cells enriched from blood (not recorded which). Receptor source: a woman in her forties with acute COVID-19. Both conserved end residues are part of each CDR3. Each record gives: clone size, V gene, CDR3 length, D gene, J gene, CDR3 protein, CDR3 DNA. D genes are given only for firm matches. Clone size is stated in some rows and not others, as once, few, many or a class when expanded.

size: .; V: TRBV13; length: 13; D: .; J: TRBJ2-1; CDR3: CASSPRTSNEQFF; DNA: TGTGCCAGCAGCCCCAGAACCAGCAATGAGCAGTTCTTC
size: .; V: TRBV5-8; length: 13; D: .; J: TRBJ2-7; CDR3: CASSRARGYEQYF; DNA: TGTGCCAGCAGCCGCGCCCGGGGCTACGAGCAGTACTTC
size: once; V: TRBV27; length: 15; D: .; J: TRBJ1-5; CDR3: CASSSSGTRRQPQHF; DNA: TGTGCCAGCAGTTCTTCCGGGACTCGAAGGCAGCCCCAGCATTTT
size: .; V: TRBV7-2; length: 15; D: TRBD1; J: TRBJ2-1; CDR3: CASSSRTGNKGEQFF; DNA: TGTGCCAGCAGCTCCCGGACAGGGAATAAGGGTGAGCAGTTCTTC
size: few; V: TRBV6-5; length: 14; D: TRBD1; J: TRBJ2-5; CDR3: CASSYDRVQETQYF; DNA: TGTGCCAGCAGTTACGACAGGGTCCAAGAGACCCAGTACTTC
size: few; V: TRBV29-1; length: 14; D: TRBD2; J: TRBJ2-3; CDR3: CSSRLAVLTDTQYF; DNA: TGCAGCTCTCGACTAGCGGTGTTGACAGATACGCAGTATTTT
size: once; V: TRBV5-1; length: 15; D: .; J: TRBJ1-1; CDR3: CASSLYTGLNTEAFF; DNA: TGCGCCAGCAGCTTATACACAGGGTTGAACACTGAAGCTTTCTTT
size: .; V: TRBV19; length: 14; D: TRBD1; J: TRBJ1-4; CDR3: CASRLRGRFEKLFF; DNA: TGTGCCAGTAGACTCAGGGGGCGTTTTGAAAAACTGTTTTTT
size: .; V: TRBV7-9; length: 13; D: TRBD1; J: TRBJ1-1; CDR3: CASSQGGNTEAFF; DNA: TGTGCCAGCTCACAGGGGGGGAACACTGAAGCTTTCTTT
size: .; V: TRBV27; length: 13; D: TRBD1; J: TRBJ2-5; CDR3: CASVAWTGGTQYF; DNA: TGTGCCAGCGTCGCCTGGACAGGCGGGACCCAGTACTTC
size: .; V: TRBV19; length: 15; D: TRBD1; J: TRBJ1-5; CDR3: CASRDRGRNNQPQHF; DNA: TGTGCCAGTAGGGACAGGGGTAGGAACAATCAGCCCCAGCATTTT
size: once; V: TRBV28; length: 14; D: TRBD1; J: TRBJ1-2; CDR3: CASSSQGALGGYTF; DNA: TGTGCCAGCAGTTCACAGGGGGCTCTGGGAGGCTACACCTTC
size: .; V: TRBV30; length: 14; D: TRBD2; J: TRBJ2-1; CDR3: CAWTGTSDYNEQFF; DNA: TGTGCCTGGACCGGGACTAGCGACTACAATGAGCAGTTCTTC
size: .; V: TRBV5-4; length: 13; D: .; J: TRBJ1-2; CDR3: CASSLGTKGGYTF; DNA: TGTGCCAGCAGCTTGGGGACCAAGGGGGGCTACACCTTC
size: .; V: TRBV7-2; length: 16; D: TRBD1; J: TRBJ1-2; CDR3: CASSSGQGTLYYGYTF; DNA: TGTGCCAGCAGCTCGGGACAGGGAACGTTATACTATGGCTACACCTTC
size: .; V: TRBV29-1; length: 13; D: .; J: TRBJ1-1; CDR3: CSVGRDTNTEAFF; DNA: TGCAGCGTTGGAAGGGACACAAACACTGAAGCTTTCTTT
size: .; V: TRBV7-3; length: 15; D: TRBD1; J: TRBJ2-3; CDR3: CASSLGQSLTDTQYF; DNA: TGTGCCAGCAGCTTGGGACAGAGTCTCACAGATACGCAGTATTTT
size: .; V: TRBV12-3/TRBV12-4; length: 13; D: .; J: TRBJ1-5; CDR3: CASSLALYQPQHF; DNA: TGTGCCAGCAGTTTAGCCCTTTATCAGCCCCAGCATTTT
size: .; V: TRBV2; length: 16; D: TRBD2; J: TRBJ2-5; CDR3: CASSGVAGGRQETQYF; DNA: TGTGCCAGCAGTGGCGTAGCGGGAGGGCGTCAAGAGACCCAGTACTTC
size: .; V: TRBV2; length: 14; D: TRBD1; J: TRBJ2-2; CDR3: CASRIGQGAGELFF; DNA: TGTGCCAGCAGAATCGGACAGGGGGCCGGGGAGCTGTTTTTT
size: .; V: TRBV7-6; length: 14; D: TRBD1; J: TRBJ2-1; CDR3: CASSPRTGYNEQFF; DNA: TGTGCCAGCAGCCCCAGGACAGGGTACAATGAGCAGTTCTTC
size: .; V: TRBV29-1; length: 12; D: TRBD1; J: TRBJ2-3; CDR3: CSGGQGADTQYF; DNA: TGCAGCGGGGGACAGGGTGCGGATACGCAGTATTTT
size: .; V: TRBV4-1; length: 16; D: .; J: TRBJ1-1; CDR3: CASSQDRSGMNTEAFF; DNA: TGCGCCAGCAGCCAAGATAGGTCAGGGATGAACACTGAAGCTTTCTTT
size: .; V: TRBV7-2; length: 12; D: TRBD1; J: TRBJ1-1; CDR3: CASSYPDRAAFF; DNA: TGTGCCAGCAGCTACCCAGACAGGGCCGCTTTCTTT
size: .; V: TRBV7-2; length: 16; D: .; J: TRBJ2-1; CDR3: CASSVVSLGLNNEQFF; DNA: TGTGCCAGCAGCGTCGTTTCCCTTGGGCTAAACAATGAGCAGTTCTTC
size: .; V: TRBV6-5; length: 12; D: .; J: TRBJ2-1; CDR3: CASGTSYNEQFF; DNA: TGTGCCAGCGGCACCTCCTACAATGAGCAGTTCTTC
size: .; V: TRBV19; length: 18; D: TRBD2; J: TRBJ2-3; CDR3: CASSIGLAGASSTDTQYF; DNA: TGTGCCAGTAGTATCGGACTAGCGGGGGCCTCTAGCACAGATACGCAGTATTTT
size: .; V: TRBV9; length: 15; D: .; J: TRBJ1-4; CDR3: CASSVMAGRNEKLFF; DNA: TGTGCCAGCAGCGTAATGGCGGGTCGTAATGAAAAACTGTTTTTT
size: .; V: TRBV7-2; length: 21; D: TRBD1; J: TRBJ1-1; CDR3: CASSLATGTGQGGRRNTEAFF; DNA: TGTGCCAGCAGCTTAGCTACCGGGACAGGACAAGGGGGGAGGCGGAACACTGAAGCTTTCTTT
size: .; V: TRBV5-1; length: 15; D: TRBD1; J: TRBJ1-1; CDR3: CASSGGGRGGTEAFF; DNA: TGCGCCAGCAGTGGAGGGGGCAGGGGCGGGACTGAAGCTTTCTTT
size: once; V: TRBV7-9; length: 15; D: TRBD1; J: TRBJ1-4; CDR3: CASSLGTGGDEKLFF; DNA: TGTGCCAGCAGCTTGGGGACAGGGGGAGACGAAAAACTGTTTTTT
size: few; V: TRBV10-3; length: 13; D: .; J: TRBJ2-5; CDR3: CAISPTGQETQYF; DNA: TGTGCCATCAGTCCGACGGGCCAAGAGACCCAGTACTTC
size: .; V: TRBV6-5; length: 13; D: TRBD1; J: TRBJ2-5; CDR3: CASNDRGQETQYF; DNA: TGTGCCAGCAACGACAGGGGGCAAGAGACCCAGTACTTC
size: .; V: TRBV3-1/TRBV3-2; length: 16; D: .; J: TRBJ2-3; CDR3: CASSLFRGTSTDTQYF; DNA: TGTGCCAGCAGCCTATTTCGCGGGACCAGCACAGATACGCAGTATTTT
size: .; V: TRBV19; length: 16; D: TRBD1; J: TRBJ2-7; CDR3: CASSLPGQGAPYEQYF; DNA: TGTGCCAGTAGTCTTCCGGGACAGGGTGCCCCCTACGAGCAGTACTTC
size: .; V: TRBV29-1; length: 13; D: .; J: TRBJ1-1; CDR3: CSAVDRPDTEAFF; DNA: TGCAGCGCCGTAGACAGGCCCGACACTGAAGCTTTCTTT
size: .; V: TRBV7-3; length: 13; D: .; J: TRBJ2-2; CDR3: CASSVQGTGELFF; DNA: TGTGCCAGCAGCGTACAGGGAACCGGGGAGCTGTTTTTT
size: .; V: TRBV19; length: 16; D: .; J: TRBJ1-6; CDR3: CASSIHRASYNSPLHF; DNA: TGTGCCAGTAGTATCCACAGGGCCTCCTATAATTCACCCCTCCACTTT
size: .; V: TRBV6-5; length: 15; D: .; J: TRBJ2-3; CDR3: CASNLQGPSTNTQYF; DNA: TGTGCCAGCAACCTCCAGGGCCCGTCCACGAATACGCAGTATTTT
size: .; V: TRBV10-2; length: 11; D: .; J: TRBJ2-1; CDR3: CASTSGYEQFF; DNA: TGCGCCAGCACCAGCGGTTATGAGCAGTTCTTC
size: .; V: TRBV28; length: 16; D: .; J: TRBJ1-5; CDR3: CASSSHRTDRGQPQHF; DNA: TGTGCCAGCAGCTCCCACCGAACGGATAGAGGTCAGCCCCAGCATTTT
size: many; V: TRBV14; length: 17; D: TRBD1; J: TRBJ2-7; CDR3: CASSPLRGRGQSYEQYF; DNA: TGTGCCAGCAGCCCCTTGAGGGGGCGTGGACAATCCTACGAGCAGTACTTC
size: .; V: TRBV7-2; length: 14; D: .; J: TRBJ2-7; CDR3: CASSSGTGSYEQYF; DNA: TGTGCCAGCAGCTCGGGGACTGGCTCCTACGAGCAGTACTTC
size: few; V: TRBV7-4; length: 11; D: .; J: TRBJ1-1; CDR3: CARRTAFEAFF; DNA: TGTGCCAGAAGGACAGCTTTTGAAGCTTTCTTT
size: .; V: TRBV18; length: 17; D: TRBD1; J: TRBJ1-6; CDR3: CASSPTAHRGNASPLHF; DNA: TGTGCCAGCTCACCGACAGCGCACAGGGGTAACGCCTCACCCCTCCACTTT
size: .; V: TRBV27; length: 15; D: TRBD2; J: TRBJ2-7; CDR3: CASSRTSGRRYEQYF; DNA: TGTGCCAGCAGTCGGACTAGCGGGAGAAGGTACGAGCAGTACTTC
size: .; V: TRBV5-1; length: 18; D: TRBD2; J: TRBJ2-7; CDR3: CASSRSYRGTSGTYEQYF; DNA: TGCGCCAGCAGCAGGAGCTACAGGGGGACTAGCGGGACCTACGAGCAGTACTTC
size: .; V: TRBV19; length: 13; D: TRBD1; J: TRBJ1-2; CDR3: CASSRRGGDGYTF; DNA: TGTGCCAGTAGCCGGAGAGGGGGCGATGGCTACACCTTC
size: few; V: TRBV19; length: 15; D: .; J: TRBJ2-6; CDR3: CASSFGGSGANVLTF; DNA: TGTGCCAGTAGTTTCGGGGGCTCTGGGGCCAACGTCCTGACTTTC
size: .; V: TRBV6-5; length: 15; D: TRBD1; J: TRBJ1-4; CDR3: CASKLPGQSHEKLFF; DNA: TGTGCCAGCAAGCTCCCGGGACAGTCACATGAAAAACTGTTTTTT
size: .; V: TRBV7-9; length: 17; D: .; J: TRBJ1-1; CDR3: CASSQALAGDMNTEAFF; DNA: TGTGCCAGCAGCCAGGCCCTGGCAGGGGACATGAACACTGAAGCTTTCTTT
size: .; V: TRBV19; length: 17; D: TRBD2; J: TRBJ2-1; CDR3: CASNSRTSGRNYNEQFF; DNA: TGTGCCAGCAACTCCCGGACTAGCGGGAGGAACTACAATGAGCAGTTCTTC
size: .; V: TRBV6-2/TRBV6-3; length: 16; D: TRBD2; J: TRBJ2-7; CDR3: CASSIPGLAASYEQYF; DNA: TGTGCCAGCAGTATACCCGGACTAGCTGCATCCTACGAGCAGTACTTC
size: .; V: TRBV19; length: 14; D: TRBD1; J: TRBJ2-3; CDR3: CASKGTVYTDTQYF; DNA: TGTGCCAGCAAGGGGACAGTCTACACAGATACGCAGTATTTT
size: few; V: TRBV7-9; length: 13; D: .; J: TRBJ2-7; CDR3: CASEPPNSYEQYF; DNA: TGTGCCAGCGAGCCCCCTAACTCCTACGAGCAGTACTTC
size: .; V: TRBV4-2; length: 15; D: TRBD1; J: TRBJ1-2; CDR3: CASSQTQGAEGGYTF; DNA: TGTGCCAGCAGCCAGACACAGGGGGCGGAAGGTGGCTACACCTTC
size: .; V: TRBV5-1; length: 15; D: TRBD2; J: TRBJ2-5; CDR3: CASSVGTSGKQTQYF; DNA: TGCGCCAGCAGCGTGGGGACTAGCGGGAAACAGACCCAGTACTTC
size: .; V: TRBV7-9; length: 16; D: TRBD1; J: TRBJ2-3; CDR3: CASSPRQGSSTDTQYF; DNA: TGTGCCAGCAGCCCTCGACAGGGATCTAGCACAGATACGCAGTATTTT
size: .; V: TRBV4-1; length: 17; D: TRBD1; J: TRBJ1-3; CDR3: CASSQETGSSSGNTIYF; DNA: TGCGCCAGCAGCCAGGAGACAGGGAGCAGCTCTGGAAACACCATATATTTT
size: .; V: TRBV6-5; length: 14; D: TRBD1; J: TRBJ2-7; CDR3: CASTTTGAPYEQYF; DNA: TGTGCCAGCACCACAACAGGGGCTCCTTACGAGCAGTACTTC